This T cell receptor beta chain was found in a study of molecular identifiers for immune sequencing clone quantification. Preparation of the bulk TCR libraries relied on previously described methods and listed TCR primers. TCRdb called the PCR reads again in MiXCR, with one record for every CDR3 protein. Of about 640,000 distinct CDR3 sequences in the sample, nearly 20% were seen once. Whole-study findings and limits: In naive cells, under 1% of molecules belonged to clones above 20 RNA copies, against over 97% in effector cells. Detectable among more than 800,000 naive cells, according to reports, was Jurkat TCR RNA spiked in from one cell. Underestimation of highly expanded clone sizes could arise where identical TCR molecules share a barcode.

This clonotype was found a few times. The antigen is unknown. This CDR3 region has 16 residues. Trimming pared 8 bases from V and 3 bases from J, leaving 19 bases between. Germline assignment: CDR1 SEHNR and CDR2 FQNEAQ (reference sequence). Sequencing used naive CD8+ T cells from blood, with Jurkat cell RNA spiked in. This sample's subset: FACS-sorted CD8+CD4-CCR7+CD45RA+ naive T cells. The chain links TRBV7-9 to TRBJ2-2; weak D call: TRBD2 (6 bases). The source is a human donor in good health. Some libraries in this study had Jurkat cell RNA spiked in. For the CDR3, the DNA is TGTGCCAGCGTCCTCTCGGCCGGAGGGGACACCGGGGAGCTGTTTTTT. Translating gives CASVLSAGGDTGELFF. The full variable domain, in which reference TRBV7-9 and TRBJ2-2 provide the parts outside the CDR3, is DTGVSQNPRHKITKRGQNVTFRCDPISEHNRLYWYRQTLGQGPEFLTYFQNEAQLEKSRLLSDRFSAERPKGSFSTLEIQRTEQGDSAMYLCASVLSAGGDTGELFFGEGSRLTVL.